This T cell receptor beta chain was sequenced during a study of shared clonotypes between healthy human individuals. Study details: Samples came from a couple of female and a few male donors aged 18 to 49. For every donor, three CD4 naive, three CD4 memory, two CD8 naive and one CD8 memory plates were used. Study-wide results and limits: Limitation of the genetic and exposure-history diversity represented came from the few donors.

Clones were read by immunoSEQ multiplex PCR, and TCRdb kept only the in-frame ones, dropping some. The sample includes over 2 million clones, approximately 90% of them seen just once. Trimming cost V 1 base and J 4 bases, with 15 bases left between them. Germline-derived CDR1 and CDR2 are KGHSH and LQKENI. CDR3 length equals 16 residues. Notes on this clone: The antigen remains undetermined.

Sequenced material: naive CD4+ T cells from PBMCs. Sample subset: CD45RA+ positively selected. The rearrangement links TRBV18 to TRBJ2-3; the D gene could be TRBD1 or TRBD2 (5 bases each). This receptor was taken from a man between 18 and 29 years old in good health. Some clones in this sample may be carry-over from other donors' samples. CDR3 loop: CASSPLLGEMADTQYF. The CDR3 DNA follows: TGTGCCAGCTCACCACTTTTAGGGGAGATGGCAGATACGCAGTATTTT.